The TCR beta chain described here comes from a study of T cell changes during pregnancy in multiple sclerosis. Germline V lookup: CDR1 MGHRA, CDR2 YSYEKL. J lost 5 bases, V lost 5 bases, and 12 bases had no gene match. The CDR3 runs to 16 residues. Here immunoSEQ multiplex PCR was the method, and the copy in TCRdb shows in-frame clones only, minus some. The sample carries tens of thousands of clones, roughly 94% recorded once. The sequenced sample was peripheral blood, obtained in the second trimester of pregnancy. The chain couples TRBV4-1 to TRBJ2-1; 7 bases align to TRBD2. The TCR was taken from a female donor in good health, enrolled as a control in a pregnancy study. Here the CDR3 DNA reads TGCGCCAGCAGCGCTGCGGGGCGGGAGTTGCACAATGAGCAGTTCTTC. Encoded protein: CASSAAGRELHNEQFF.